The rows below give T cell receptor beta chains drawn from one sample of a study of CD8+ T cells in alopecia areata. Profiling relied on immunoSEQ multiplex PCR, and the TCRdb table lists in-frame clones only, not all of them. The sample lists about 180,000 clones; 65% to 75% were seen once. The source was CD8+ T cells sorted from blood, collected at week 0. The receptors were gathered from a human donor with alopecia areata. Each CDR3 is given with its conserved first and last residue. A D gene is named only where the DNA matches it firmly. Some rows have no size entry. The others give once, few or many, or a class for an expanded clone.

j_call clone_size v_call d_call cdr3_aa cdr3_nt
TRBJ2-6 NA TRBV29-1 TRBD1 CSVRTGAISGANVLTF TGCAGCGTCCGGACAGGGGCGATCTCTGGGGCCAACGTCCTGACTTTC
TRBJ1-1 NA TRBV15 TRBD1 CATSLGQEPLGTEAFF TGTGCCACCAGCCTAGGACAGGAACCCTTGGGAACTGAAGCTTTCTTT
TRBJ1-1 few TRBV29-1 NA CSVPPVDRNTEAFF TGCAGCGTCCCCCCCGTGGACAGGAACACTGAAGCTTTCTTT
TRBJ1-2 once TRBV5-1 TRBD1 CASSYGTGAGGYTF TGCGCCAGCAGCTACGGGACAGGGGCAGGTGGCTACACCTTC
TRBJ2-1 NA TRBV9 NA CASSVVSEGEQFF TGTGCCAGCAGCGTAGTTTCCGAAGGGGAGCAGTTCTTC
TRBJ2-7 few TRBV5-1 NA CASSSDGGYEQYF TGCGCCAGCAGCTCTGACGGGGGTTACGAGCAGTACTTC
TRBJ2-2 NA TRBV7-6 TRBD2 CASSLVAAGGGTGELFF TGTGCCAGCAGCTTAGTTGCGGCGGGGGGAGGCACCGGGGAGCTGTTTTTT
TRBJ2-5 NA TRBV7-7 NA CASSRRGGEIQETQYF TGTGCCAGCAGCCGCCGGGGCGGGGAGATCCAAGAGACCCAGTACTTC
TRBJ1-2 NA TRBV29-1 NA CSATSGNYGYTF TGCAGCGCGACCAGTGGAAACTATGGCTACACCTTC
TRBJ1-1 NA TRBV5-6 NA CASSLGFYTEAFF TGTGCCAGCAGCTTGGGTTTTTACACTGAAGCTTTCTTT
TRBJ1-2 NA TRBV7-9 NA CASSLVSDRELYGYTF TGTGCCAGCAGCTTAGTATCGGACAGAGAACTCTATGGCTACACCTTC
TRBJ1-2 few TRBV29-1 NA CSVPGSEGYTF TGCAGCGTTCCGGGTTCGGAAGGCTACACCTTC
TRBJ2-1 NA TRBV5-6 NA CASKEGGSSYNEQFF TGTGCCAGCAAGGAGGGGGGGAGCTCCTACAATGAGCAGTTCTTC
TRBJ2-5 few TRBV5-1 NA CASSLEPRTAQETQYF TGCGCCAGCAGCTTGGAGCCGAGGACGGCCCAAGAGACCCAGTACTTC
TRBJ2-2 NA TRBV2 NA CASSTRDIQGGLFF TGTGCCAGCAGTACACGCGACATACAAGGGGGGCTGTTTTTT
TRBJ1-4 NA TRBV13 NA CASSLGTEKLFF TGTGCCAGCAGCTTAGGAACCGAAAAACTGTTTTTT
TRBJ1-1 NA TRBV27 NA CASTGGTLHEAFF TGTGCCAGCACCGGGGGGACACTACATGAAGCTTTCTTT
TRBJ2-3 few TRBV30 NA CAWSTTGSTDTQYF TGTGCCTGGAGCACGACAGGTAGCACAGATACGCAGTATTTT
TRBJ1-5 NA TRBV19 NA CASSYTTGHNQPQHF TGTGCCAGTAGCTACACGACAGGCCACAATCAGCCCCAGCATTTT
TRBJ1-2 NA TRBV6-6 NA CASSYSPHYGYTF TGTGCCAGCAGTTACTCACCCCACTATGGCTACACCTTC
TRBJ2-5 NA TRBV5-6 TRBD1 CASSLGRGTEDEYF TGTGCCAGCAGCTTGGGTAGGGGGACAGAGGACGAGTACTTC
TRBJ2-6 NA TRBV5-4 NA CASSLGANVLTF TGTGCCAGCAGCTTGGGTGCCAACGTCCTGACTTTC
TRBJ2-6 once TRBV2 NA CASSDIARGAIGGANVLTF TGTGCCAGCAGTGATATAGCCAGGGGAGCAATCGGTGGGGCCAACGTCCTGACTTTC
TRBJ1-2 few TRBV29-1 NA CSVEAEAGSDYGYTF TGCAGCGTTGAAGCGGAGGCCGGATCGGACTATGGCTACACCTTC
TRBJ1-2 once TRBV7-9 TRBD1 CASSSKTGTGEKGYGYTF TGTGCCAGCAGCTCCAAGACCGGGACAGGGGAGAAAGGCTATGGCTACACCTTC
TRBJ1-2 few TRBV4-1 NA CASSQDEYYGYTF TGCGCCAGCAGCCAAGATGAGTACTATGGCTACACCTTC
TRBJ2-2 NA TRBV29-1 NA CSVEAATGELFF TGCAGCGTTGAAGCTGCCACCGGGGAGCTGTTTTTT
TRBJ2-7 NA TRBV5-1 TRBD1 CASSLEDGGDRVSYEQYF TGCGCCAGCAGCTTGGAGGACGGTGGGGACAGGGTCTCCTACGAGCAGTACTTC
TRBJ1-5 NA TRBV4-1 NA CASSPPGNNQPQHF TGCGCCAGCAGCCCCCCAGGGAACAATCAGCCCCAGCATTTT
TRBJ2-5 NA TRBV12-5 NA CASGPNNNPPQETQYF TGTGCTAGTGGTCCAAATAATAATCCACCCCAAGAGACCCAGTACTTC
TRBJ2-1 NA TRBV5-6 NA CASSLGLSHNWEQFF TGTGCCAGCAGCTTGGGTCTCTCCCACAATTGGGAGCAGTTCTTC
TRBJ2-7 NA TRBV7-9 TRBD1 CASSSPGQTYEQYF TGTGCCAGCAGCTCCCCGGGACAGACCTACGAGCAGTACTTC
TRBJ1-1 NA TRBV30 NA CAWSSRTVTFF TGTGCCTGGAGTAGCCGGACGGTGACTTTCTTT
TRBJ1-2 NA TRBV29-1 NA CSVELQGLGHYGYTF TGCAGCGTGGAGTTACAGGGCTTGGGGCACTATGGCTACACCTTC
TRBJ2-7 NA TRBV7-2 TRBD2 CASSLGGGFYEQYF TGTGCCAGCAGCTTGGGCGGGGGGTTCTACGAGCAGTACTTC
TRBJ2-7 NA TRBV5-1 NA CASSYQAVGDYEQYF TGCGCCAGCAGCTACCAGGCGGTAGGGGACTACGAGCAGTACTTC
TRBJ2-3 NA TRBV30 TRBD1 CASTGTGGEEDTQYF TGTGCCTCAACCGGGACAGGGGGGGAGGAAGATACGCAGTATTTT
TRBJ1-6 NA TRBV27 NA CASSLVLGLRNSPLHF TGTGCCAGCAGTTTAGTGCTGGGGTTGCGGAATTCACCCCTCCACTTT
TRBJ1-6 few TRBV19 TRBD1 CASRGQGGRSPLHF TGTGCCAGCCGCGGACAGGGAGGACGTTCACCCCTCCACTTT
TRBJ1-1 once TRBV30 NA CAWSVNTEAFF TGTGCCTGGAGTGTAAACACTGAAGCTTTCTTT
TRBJ2-4 few TRBV5-6 NA CASSLQGLAKNIQYF TGTGCCAGCAGCTTGCAAGGACTAGCCAAAAACATTCAGTACTTC
TRBJ1-3 NA TRBV30 NA CAWIGGGPGNTIYF TGTGCCTGGATCGGTGGAGGGCCTGGAAACACCATATATTTT
TRBJ1-4 NA TRBV30 NA CAWREVGEGLFF TGTGCCTGGAGGGAGGTTGGAGAGGGTTTGTTTTTT
TRBJ2-5 once TRBV6-6 NA CASSSLRETQYF TGTGCCAGCAGTTCGCTTAGGGAGACCCAGTACTTC
TRBJ2-1 NA TRBV30 NA CAWSTGWSEQFF TGTGCCTGGAGTACAGGGTGGAGTGAGCAGTTCTTC
TRBJ1-2 few TRBV29-1 NA CSVPNDTDVWDTF TGCAGCGTCCCTAACGACACGGATGTATGGGACACCTTC
TRBJ2-5 few TRBV14 NA CASSQEPETQYF TGTGCCAGCAGCCAAGAGCCGGAGACCCAGTACTTC
TRBJ2-7 few TRBV13 TRBD1 CASSSGTASYEQYF TGTGCCAGCAGCTCGGGGACAGCGTCCTACGAGCAGTACTTC
TRBJ1-3 once TRBV13 TRBD1 CASSRGQIGNTIYF TGTGCCAGCAGCAGGGGACAGATTGGAAACACCATATATTTT
TRBJ2-2 NA TRBV5-1 NA CASSLATELGANTGELFF TGCGCCAGCAGCCTCGCAACGGAACTAGGGGCGAACACCGGGGAGCTGTTTTTT
TRBJ1-2 NA TRBV28 NA CASSSSNYGYTF TGTGCCAGCAGTTCATCGAACTATGGCTACACCTTC
TRBJ2-7 NA TRBV10-3 TRBD2 CAITSGVGQYF TGTGCCATCACTAGCGGTGTAGGGCAGTACTTC
TRBJ2-3 NA TRBV7-9 NA CASSLEEGHTQYF TGTGCCAGCAGCTTAGAAGAGGGCCATACGCAGTATTTT
TRBJ2-5 NA TRBV30 TRBD2 CAWSREGDGETQYF TGTGCCTGGAGCCGGGAGGGGGATGGAGAGACCCAGTACTTC
TRBJ1-1 NA TRBV20-1 NA CSARESGEAFF TGCAGTGCTAGAGAAAGCGGTGAAGCTTTCTTT
TRBJ2-3 few TRBV5-1 NA CASSLVPTDTQYF TGCGCCAGCAGCTTAGTGCCCACAGATACGCAGTATTTT
TRBJ2-1 NA TRBV27 NA CASSLAGSSYNEQFF TGTGCCAGCAGTTTGGCGGGGAGCTCCTACAATGAGCAGTTCTTC